This T cell receptor (beta chain) appears in the sequencing data of a study of blood T cell repertoires in COVID-19. On the study more broadly: Whether acute or convalescent, the COVID-19 samples came from the United States, Italy and Spain. Nucleic acid was either cDNA or gDNA, and it came from T cells, B-cell-depleted T cells, or PBMCs.

The CDR3 runs to 13 residues. V lost 6 bases and J 4 bases, leaving 12 bases between the germline ends. The germline gives CDR1 SEHNR, CDR2 FQNEAQ (reference sequence). In the source study's methods: For nucleated cells, counts were estimated from reference gene primer amplification. Sequenced by immunoSEQ multiplex PCR; TCRdb stores in-frame clones only, minus some. From that table come the V and J calls and clone size; the DNA was used to work out D and trimming. The sample contains approximately 35,000 clones, approximately 80% of which appear only once. The chain joins TRBV7-9 to TRBJ1-1; possibly TRBD1 for D (6 bases). The sequence came from an elderly man with acute or convalescent COVID-19. Material for sequencing was peripheral blood. This CDR3 reads CASSWRGGTEAFF. CDR3 nucleotide sequence: TGTGCCAGCAGTTGGAGAGGGGGCACTGAAGCTTTCTTT.